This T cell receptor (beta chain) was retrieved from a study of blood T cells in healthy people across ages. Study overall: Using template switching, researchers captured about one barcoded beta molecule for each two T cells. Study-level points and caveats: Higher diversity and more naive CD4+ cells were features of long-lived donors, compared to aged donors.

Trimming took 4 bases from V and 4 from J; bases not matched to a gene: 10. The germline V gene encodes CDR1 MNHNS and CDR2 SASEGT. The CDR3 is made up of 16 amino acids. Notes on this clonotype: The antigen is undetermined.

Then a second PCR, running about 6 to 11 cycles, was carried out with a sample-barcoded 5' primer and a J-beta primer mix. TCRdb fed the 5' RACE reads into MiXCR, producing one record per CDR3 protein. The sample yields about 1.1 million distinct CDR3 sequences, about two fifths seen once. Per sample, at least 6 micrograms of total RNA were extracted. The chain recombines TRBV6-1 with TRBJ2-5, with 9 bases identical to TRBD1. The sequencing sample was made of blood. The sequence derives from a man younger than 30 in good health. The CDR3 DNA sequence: TGTGCCAGCAGTGCCACCGGGACAGGGCTGGGAGAGACCCAGTACTTC. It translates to CASSATGTGLGETQYF.